The 25 T cell receptor beta chains listed next were all sequenced from one sample in a study of beta chain features in type 1 diabetes. Reverse transcription of all isolated RNA meant that expressed TCRB transcripts were sequenced. Assay used: immunoSEQ multiplex PCR; TCRdb lists only in-frame clones, some missing. This sample has about 270,000 clones; around an eighth occur once, and the top ten carry 0.017%. No antigen has been identified for these receptors. Study-level findings and limits: Within each of all four CD4+ subsets, Type 1 diabetes patients had TCRB CDR3s that were moderately but significantly shorter.

The sample comprised naive CD4+ T cells from blood. These receptor sequences come from a man aged 30 to 45 with type 1 diabetes.

This clone turned up a few times. The V call is TRBV28, the J call TRBJ2-7, with D possibly TRBD1 on 5 matching bases. Trimming pared 7 bases from V and 4 bases from J, leaving 14 bases between. The CDR3 covers 13 residues. The germline V gene encodes CDR1 MDHEN and CDR2 SYDVKM. CDR3: CASTPARQYEQYF. In DNA form, the CDR3 reads TGTGCCAGCACTCCCGCCCGACAGTACGAGCAGTACTTC.

The DNA for the CDR3 is TGTGCCAGCTCACCAAATGACAGGGTCGCTGGCTACACCTTC. It codes for CASSPNDRVAGYTF. The chain is built from TRBV18 and TRBJ1-2, with TRBD1 matching 7 bases. The CDR3 sequence is 14 residues long. V lost 2 bases, J lost 7 bases, and 7 bases stayed unmatched. Germline V gene lookup returns CDR1 KGHSH and CDR2 LQKENI.

The chain carries TRBV23-1 and TRBJ2-1; TRBD2 matches 11 bases. TRBV23-1 is known as an ORF, though its function is uncertain. The length of the CDR3 is 16 residues. V lost 3 bases to trimming and J lost 4 bases; unmatched junction nucleotides: 5. CDR3 sequence: CASSHMTSGEYNEQFF. The CDR3 nucleotides are TGCGCCAGCAGTCACATGACTAGCGGGGAGTACAATGAGCAGTTCTTC.

This chain links TRBV7-9 with TRBJ1-1, with a possible D match to TRBD1 (6 bases). V lost 5 bases and J lost 1, with 14 bases in between. The CDR3 has 15 residues. Germline V gene lookup returns CDR1 SEHNR and CDR2 FQNEAQ (reference sequence). For the CDR3, the DNA is TGTGCCAGCAGCCCAGACAGGTGGGGGAACACTGAAGCTTTCTTT. Translated, it gives CASSPDRWGNTEAFF.

The V call is TRBV18, the J call TRBJ2-1; TRBD1 aligns across 7 bases. Germline CDR1 KGHSH, CDR2 LQKENI. The CDR3 extends over 16 amino acids. V shed 6 bases and J 7 bases; nucleotides not matched to a gene: 15. The CDR3 protein is CASSRNYRGPGNEQFF. CDR3 sequence (DNA): TGTGCCAGCTCCCGAAACTACAGGGGCCCGGGGAATGAGCAGTTCTTC.

J is TRBJ1-1 and V is TRBV7-9; 9 nucleotides align to TRBD1. CDR3 length equals 17 residues. Germline loops: CDR1 SEHNR, CDR2 FQNEAQ (reference sequence). Germline trimming cut 1 base from V and 0 bases from J; bases unmatched to any gene: 6. CDR3 region: CASSLDGQGNMNTEAFF. CDR3 in DNA: TGTGCCAGCAGCTTAGATGGACAGGGGAACATGAACACTGAAGCTTTCTTT.

The chain carries TRBV2 and TRBJ2-3, with D uncertain. Germline V gives CDR1 SNHLY, CDR2 FYNNEI. V dropped 0 bases and J dropped 3 bases, with 7 bases sitting between them. The CDR3 loop spans 14 amino acids. CDR3 sequence: CASSEALSTDTQYF. The CDR3 nucleotides read TGTGCCAGCAGTGAAGCGCTAAGTACAGATACGCAGTATTTT.

This clone was seen more than once but under ten times. The gene calls are TRBV4-1 and TRBJ2-1, with 15 bases that match TRBD2. This CDR3 is built from 19 residues. CDR1 is MGHRA and CDR2 is YSYEKL in the germline V gene. Germline trimming cut 4 bases from V and 5 bases from J; bases unmatched to any gene: 12. The CDR3 coding sequence is TGCGCCAGCAGCCCACCTCCTTGGACTAGCGGGAGGGTAAACAATGAGCAGTTCTTC. This translates into CASSPPPWTSGRVNNEQFF.

The J gene is TRBJ1-5, the V gene TRBV19, with 8 bases lining up with TRBD1. With 7 bases clipped from V and 6 bases from J, the junction kept 8 bases outside the gene matches. The V gene's germline CDR1 is LNHDA and CDR2 SQIVND (reference sequence). The CDR3 runs 14 residues. In DNA, the CDR3 is TGTGCCAGTACCTCGACAGGGGTTGGTCAGCCCCAGCATTTT. It encodes CASTSTGVGQPQHF.

CDR3 sequence reads: CATLVGGGRNNEQFF. CDR3 nucleotide sequence: TGTGCCACACTGGTGGGGGGAGGGAGGAACAATGAGCAGTTCTTC. This chain connects TRBV15 to TRBJ2-1; 7 bases are a match to TRBD2. Trimming removed 9 bases from V and 5 bases from J; junction bases left unmatched: 13. This CDR3 region has 15 residues. CDR1 is LNHNV, CDR2 YYDKDF, per germline (reference sequence).

This CDR3 reads CASSVTSQETQYF. In nucleotides, the CDR3 is TGTGCCAGCAGCGTCACTAGCCAAGAGACCCAGTACTTC. The rearrangement uses TRBV9 and TRBJ2-5; D is perhaps TRBD2 (5 bases). CDR3 length equals 13 residues. V shed 2 bases and J shed 1 base, with 6 bases lying between them. CDR1 and CDR2 from the germline V gene are SGDLS and YYNGEE. The entire variable domain, with the rest obtained from reference TRBV9 and TRBJ2-5, is as follows: DSGVTQTPKHLITATGQRVTLRCSPRSGDLSVYWYQQSLDQGLQFLIQYYNGEERAKGNILERFSAQQFPDLHSELNLSSLELGDSALYFCASSVTSQETQYFGPGTRLLVL.

This chain connects TRBV25-1 to TRBJ1-2, with D perhaps TRBD1 (6 bases). Germline lookup yields CDR1 MGHDK and CDR2 SYGVNS. V lost 2 bases and J 8 bases, leaving 9 bases between the germline ends. The CDR3 is made up of 12 amino acids. The CDR3 DNA is TGTGCCAGCAGTGAACAGGGGAAAGGCTACACCTTC. Translating gives CASSEQGKGYTF.

The sample holds a few counts of this clone. V gene TRBV4-2 combines with J gene TRBJ2-2, with 10 bases aligning to TRBD2. V shed 4 bases, J shed 0 bases, and the junction held 5 bases outside the gene matches. Germline V gene lookup returns CDR1 LGHNA and CDR2 YNFKEQ. CDR3 length: 17 residues. The CDR3 nucleotides read TGTGCCAGCAGCCGTCCTAGCGGGGGCGCGAACACCGGGGAGCTGTTTTTT. Amino acids: CASSRPSGGANTGELFF.

This clone was found a few times. The chain is built from TRBV14 and TRBJ2-3; D remains ambiguous. Germline loops: CDR1 SGHDN, CDR2 FVKESK. There are 14 residues in the CDR3. V was trimmed by 1 base and J by 2 bases, leaving 7 bases between them. The CDR3 bases are TGTGCCAGCAGCCAAGGCTGGGCCACAGATACGCAGTATTTT. It translates to CASSQGWATDTQYF.

A few counts support this clone. This chain links TRBV7-3 with TRBJ1-4; the D is unclear. This CDR3 region has 15 residues. Trimming stripped 0 bases from V and 8 bases from J, with 13 bases between. Germline lookup yields CDR1 SGHTA and CDR2 FQGTGA. CDR3 loop: CASSLTGQAGEKLFF. The CDR3 DNA reads as TGTGCCAGCAGCTTAACGGGCCAGGCGGGAGAAAAACTGTTTTTT.

The sample holds a few counts of this clone. The chain joins TRBV7-2 to TRBJ2-7; D might be TRBD2 (6 bases). Trimming removed 0 bases at V and 2 bases at J, with 8 bases between. From germline, CDR1 is SGHTA and CDR2 FQGNSA. The CDR3 has 14 amino acids. In DNA, the CDR3 is TGTGCCAGCAGCTTAGCTAGCGGCACCTACGAGCAGTACTTC. This codes for CASSLASGTYEQYF.

The chain has TRBV10-3 and TRBJ2-1; 11 bases agree with TRBD2. V lost 10 bases to trimming and J lost 0 bases; unmatched junction nucleotides: 11. The CDR3 runs to 17 residues. Germline V gene data show CDR1 as ENHRY and CDR2 as SYGVKD. CDR3: CATMGLADESSYNEQFF. The CDR3 DNA reads as TGTGCCACCATGGGACTAGCGGATGAGAGCTCCTACAATGAGCAGTTCTTC.

This chain connects TRBV6-5 to TRBJ2-3; TRBD1 might be the D (5 bases). The V end lost 1 base, the J end lost 1 base, and 12 bases lay between the germline ends. In germline, CDR1 is MNHEY, CDR2 SVGAGI. The CDR3 runs to 16 residues. The CDR3 nucleotides are TGTGCCAGCAGTTACTGGCAGGGTAGGGGCACAGATACGCAGTATTTT. Protein product: CASSYWQGRGTDTQYF.

This clone was counted between two and nine times. The chain is built from TRBV19 and TRBJ2-4; a possible D gene is TRBD1 (6 bases). Germline CDR1 LNHDA, CDR2 SQIVND (reference sequence). The CDR3 consists of 17 residues. The V gene lost 3 bases and the J gene lost 2 bases, with 17 bases spanning the gap. CDR3 residues: CASSIVGRGSTKNIQYF. The CDR3 DNA sequence: TGTGCCAGTAGTATCGTCGGCAGGGGTTCTACCAAAAACATTCAGTACTTC.

The chain carries TRBV6-6 and TRBJ2-7, with 8 bases lining up with TRBD2. CDR3 length equals 13 residues. Germline CDR1 MNHNY, CDR2 SVGAGI (reference sequence). Losses at the gene ends were 7 bases for V and 6 bases for J; bases not matched to a gene: 8. The CDR3 is CASTRLARSEQYF. The DNA for the CDR3 is TGTGCCAGCACCCGACTAGCGCGGAGCGAGCAGTACTTC.

This clone was counted between two and nine times. V gene TRBV2 combines with J gene TRBJ2-1, with a weak D call TRBD2 (5 bases). This CDR3 has 14 residues. CDR1 SNHLY and CDR2 FYNNEI come from the germline V gene. Deletions cut 2 bases from V and 2 bases from J, with 7 bases between. The CDR3 reads CASSENGAYNEQFF. The CDR3 nucleotides are TGTGCCAGCAGTGAAAACGGGGCCTACAATGAGCAGTTCTTC.

This clone was seen only a few times. The sample contains more than one DNA sequence encoding this CDR3. The chain has TRBV28 and TRBJ2-7; 10 nucleotides line up with TRBD2. V gave up 9 bases and J gave up 1 base; unmatched junction bases: 3. CDR1 and CDR2 (germline): MDHEN, SYDVKM. CDR3 length: 13 residues. Here the CDR3 reads CASRTSGSYEQYF. In DNA form, the CDR3 reads TGTGCCAGTCGGACTAGCGGATCCTACGAGCAGTACTTC.

This chain joins TRBV27 and TRBJ2-3; TRBD1 agrees at 7 bases. Trimming at V came to 2 bases and at J to 4 bases, leaving 3 bases not matched to a gene. The V gene's germline CDR1 is MNHEY and CDR2 SMNVEV (reference sequence). CDR3 length: 14 residues. CDR3 in amino acids: CASSLRRGSDTQYF. In DNA form, the CDR3 reads TGTGCCAGCAGTTTACGCAGGGGGTCAGATACGCAGTATTTT.

This clone has just a few counts. V usage is TRBV5-1 and J usage is TRBJ1-1; weak D call: TRBD1 (5 bases). Germline CDR1 reads SGHRS; CDR2 reads YFSETQ. There are 13 residues in the CDR3. V lost 4 bases, J lost 1 base, and 8 bases lay in between. This CDR3 reads CASSPQANTEAFF. CDR3 nucleotide sequence: TGCGCCAGCAGCCCACAGGCGAACACTGAAGCTTTCTTT.

This clone was detected only a few times. This chain links TRBV30 with TRBJ1-3, with D possibly TRBD1 on 6 matching bases. Trimming stripped 5 bases from V and 2 bases from J, with 13 bases between. The CDR3 totals 14 residues. The germline gives CDR1 GTSNPN, CDR2 SVGIG (reference sequence). In nucleotides, the CDR3 is TGTGCCTGGTCCACAGGGTTAGCTGGAAACACCATATATTTT. Translating it yields CAWSTGLAGNTIYF.